This T cell receptor beta chain was captured by sequencing in a study of blood T cells in healthy people across ages. Findings and caveats of the study: TCR beta diversity per million T cells fell roughly linearly with age.

Combining a sample-barcoded 5' primer with a J-beta primer mix, a second PCR ran for about 6 to 12 cycles. One entry per CDR3 protein results from TCRdb running MiXCR on the 5' RACE reads. The sample yields 2 million or so distinct CDR3 sequences, less than 50% seen once. V lost 1 base to trimming and J lost 3 bases; unmatched junction nucleotides: 7. CDR3 length: 16 residues. The germline gives CDR1 PRHDT, CDR2 FYEKMQ (reference sequence). Comment on this clonotype: Its antigen is not known.

Around 10 milliliters was the volume of peripheral blood drawn from each donor. The source of this sequence is a middle-aged woman in good health. Sequenced input: blood. The chain couples TRBV13 to TRBJ2-7, with 9 nucleotides matching TRBD2. CDR3 residues: CASSLVSRGGFYEQYF. In nucleotides, the CDR3 is TGTGCCAGCAGCTTAGTCTCGCGGGGGGGCTTCTACGAGCAGTACTTC.